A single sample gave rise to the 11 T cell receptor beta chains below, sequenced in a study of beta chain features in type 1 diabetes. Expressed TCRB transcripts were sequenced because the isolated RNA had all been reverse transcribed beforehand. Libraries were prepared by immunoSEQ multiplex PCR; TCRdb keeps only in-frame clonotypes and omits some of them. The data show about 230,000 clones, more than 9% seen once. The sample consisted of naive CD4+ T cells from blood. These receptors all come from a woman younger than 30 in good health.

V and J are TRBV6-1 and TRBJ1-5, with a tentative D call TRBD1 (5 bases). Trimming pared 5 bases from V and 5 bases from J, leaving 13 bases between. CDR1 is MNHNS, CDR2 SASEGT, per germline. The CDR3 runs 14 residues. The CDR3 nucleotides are TGTGCCAGCAGTCCGACAGTTCTAGATCAGCCCCAGCATTTT. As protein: CASSPTVLDQPQHF.

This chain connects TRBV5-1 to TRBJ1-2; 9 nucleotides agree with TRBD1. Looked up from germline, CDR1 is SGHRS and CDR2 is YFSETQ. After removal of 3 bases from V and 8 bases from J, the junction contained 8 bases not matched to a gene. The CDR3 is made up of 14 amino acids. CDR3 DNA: TGCGCCAGCAGCTGGGGGACAGGGACGGAGGGCTACACCTTC. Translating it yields CASSWGTGTEGYTF.

The CDR3 DNA follows: TGTGCCAGCAGCTCCCGGGACAGGGGGCACGGAGAGACCCAGTACTTC. Its translation: CASSSRDRGHGETQYF. The gene calls are TRBV5-4 and TRBJ2-5, with 12 positions matching TRBD1. The CDR3 totals 16 residues. V gave up 3 bases and J gave up 4 bases; unmatched junction bases: 7. Germline CDR1 SGHNT, CDR2 YYREEE (reference sequence). Full variable domain (missing parts from reference TRBV5-4 and TRBJ2-5): ETGVTQSPTHLIKTRGQQVTLRCSSQSGHNTVSWYQQALGQGPQFIFQYYREEENGRGNFPPRFSGLQFPNYSSELNVNALELDDSALYLCASSSRDRGHGETQYFGPGTRLLVL.

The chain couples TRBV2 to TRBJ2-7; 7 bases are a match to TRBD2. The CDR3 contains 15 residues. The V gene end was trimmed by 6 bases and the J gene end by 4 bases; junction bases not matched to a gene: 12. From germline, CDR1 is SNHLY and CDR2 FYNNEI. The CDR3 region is CASRDLPPSGYEQYF. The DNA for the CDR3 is TGTGCCAGCAGGGACCTCCCACCTAGCGGTTACGAGCAGTACTTC. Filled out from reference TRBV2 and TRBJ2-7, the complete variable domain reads EPEVTQTPSHQVTQMGQEVILRCVPISNHLYFYWYRQILGQKVEFLVSFYNNEISEKSEIFDDQFSVERPDGSNFTLKIRSTKLEDSAMYFCASRDLPPSGYEQYFGPGTRLTVT.

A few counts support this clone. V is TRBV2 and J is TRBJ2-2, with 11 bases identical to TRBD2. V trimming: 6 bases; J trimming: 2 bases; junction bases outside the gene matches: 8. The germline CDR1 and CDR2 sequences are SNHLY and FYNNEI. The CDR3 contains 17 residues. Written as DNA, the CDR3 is TGTGCCAGCAGGTCCGGGACTAGCGGAGTTAACACCGGGGAGCTGTTTTTT. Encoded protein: CASRSGTSGVNTGELFF.

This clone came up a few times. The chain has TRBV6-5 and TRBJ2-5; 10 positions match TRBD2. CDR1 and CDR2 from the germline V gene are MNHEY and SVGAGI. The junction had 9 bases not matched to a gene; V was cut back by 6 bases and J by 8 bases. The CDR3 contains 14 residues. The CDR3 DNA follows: TGTGCCAGCAGGGAAGAGCGGGGGGGCCAAACCCAGTACTTC. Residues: CASREERGGQTQYF.

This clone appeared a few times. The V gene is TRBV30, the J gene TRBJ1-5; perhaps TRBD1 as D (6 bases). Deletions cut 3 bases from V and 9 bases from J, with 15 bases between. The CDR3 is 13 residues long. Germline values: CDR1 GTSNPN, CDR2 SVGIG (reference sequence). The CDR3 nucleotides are TGTGCCTGGAGCTCACAGGGCGGTTCGCCCCAGCATTTT. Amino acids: CAWSSQGGSPQHF.

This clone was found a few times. In DNA form, the CDR3 reads TGTGCCAGCAGCCACCAGCTCGGGGGCGGGAGGGGCGAGCAGTTCTTC. Translating gives CASSHQLGGGRGEQFF. V usage is TRBV7-9 and J usage is TRBJ2-1; 9 bases match TRBD2. The CDR3 has 16 amino acids. Per the germline V gene, CDR1 is SEHNR and CDR2 is FQNEAQ (reference sequence). The junction had 15 bases not matched to a gene; V was cut back by 5 bases and J by 10 bases.

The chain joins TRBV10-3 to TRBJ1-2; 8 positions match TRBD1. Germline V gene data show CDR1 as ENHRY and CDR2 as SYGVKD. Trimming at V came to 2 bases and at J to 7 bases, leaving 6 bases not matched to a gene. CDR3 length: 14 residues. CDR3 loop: CAISERGQDFGYTF. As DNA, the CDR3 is TGTGCCATCAGTGAGAGGGGACAGGATTTTGGCTACACCTTC.

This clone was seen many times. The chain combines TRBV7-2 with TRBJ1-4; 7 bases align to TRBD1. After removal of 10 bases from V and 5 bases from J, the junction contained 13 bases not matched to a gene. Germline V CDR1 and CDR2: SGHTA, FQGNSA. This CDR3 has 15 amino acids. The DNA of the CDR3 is TGTGCCAACCAAGGGACAGCCTTAGAGAATGAAAAACTGTTTTTT. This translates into CANQGTALENEKLFF.

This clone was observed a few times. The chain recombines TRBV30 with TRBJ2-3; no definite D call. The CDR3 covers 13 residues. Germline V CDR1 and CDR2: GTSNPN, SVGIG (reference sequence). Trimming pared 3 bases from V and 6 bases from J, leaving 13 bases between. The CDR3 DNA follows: TGTGCCTGGAGCCTAGATATGGGTGATACGCAGTATTTT. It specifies CAWSLDMGDTQYF.